The 15 T cell receptor beta chains listed next were all sequenced from one sample in a study of blood T cell repertoires in COVID-19. Repertoires were generated with immunoSEQ multiplex PCR, while TCRdb's copy carries only in-frame clones and drops some. The sample records about 100,000 clones, around 87% being singletons. The sample was peripheral blood. The receptors derive from a human donor in a cohort sampled during active COVID-19.

V is TRBV11-2 and J is TRBJ2-1; TRBD2 matches 7 bases. The CDR3 sequence is 15 residues long. Germline assignment: CDR1 SGHAT and CDR2 FQNNGV. V lost 5 bases to trimming and J lost 4 bases; unmatched junction nucleotides: 8. DNA for the CDR3: TGTGCCAGCAGCCGCCGCAGCGGGATTTACAATGAGCAGTTCTTC. The encoded protein is CASSRRSGIYNEQFF.

The chain couples TRBV7-9 to TRBJ2-7, with 15 positions matching TRBD2. Germline V gene sequence: CDR1 SEHNR, CDR2 FQNEAQ (reference sequence). The V segment lost 5 bases and the J segment 6 bases; nucleotides outside the gene matches: 5. The CDR3 has 15 residues. As DNA, the CDR3 is TGTGCCAGCAGCACCAGGACTAGCGGGAGGGGCGAGCAGTACTTC. Its protein product is CASSTRTSGRGEQYF. The full variable domain, with the rest looked up from reference TRBV7-9 and TRBJ2-7, is DTGVSQNPRHKITKRGQNVTFRCDPISEHNRLYWYRQTLGQGPEFLTYFQNEAQLEKSRLLSDRFSAERPKGSFSTLEIQRTEQGDSAMYLCASSTRTSGRGEQYFGPGTRLTVT.

The chain employs TRBV18 and TRBJ2-7, with D maybe TRBD2 (5 bases). CDR3 length equals 15 residues. Germline CDR1 is KGHSH and CDR2 is LQKENI. Between the trimmed V and J ends, which lost 1 base and 3 bases, there was a span of 13 bases. DNA for the CDR3: TGTGCCAGCTCACCACTAAGTAGCGCCCTCTACGAGCAGTACTTC. This codes for CASSPLSSALYEQYF.

The chain uses TRBV19 and TRBJ2-6, with 9 bases lining up with TRBD1. The CDR3 covers 17 residues. J gave up 4 bases and V 9 bases, and 13 bases lay outside the gene matches. Per germline, CDR1 LNHDA and CDR2 SQIVND (reference sequence). In DNA, the CDR3 is TGTGCCAGCCCAAGGGACAGGGCGGCATCAGGGGCCAACGTCCTGACTTTC. Residues: CASPRDRAASGANVLTF.

The CDR3: CASSLVLAGVYNEQFF. Here the CDR3 DNA reads TGTGCCAGCAGTCTCGTACTAGCGGGAGTTTACAATGAGCAGTTCTTC. V and J are TRBV28 and TRBJ2-1; 11 nucleotides line up with TRBD2. J was trimmed by 4 bases and V by 5 bases; bases with no gene match: 7. This CDR3 comprises 16 residues. Germline V gene data show CDR1 as MDHEN and CDR2 as SYDVKM.

CDR3 residues: CASSIGGLAGDSAYNEQFF. CDR3 nucleotide sequence: TGCGCCAGCAGTATCGGGGGACTAGCGGGAGATTCAGCCTACAATGAGCAGTTCTTC. V is TRBV10-1 and J is TRBJ2-1; TRBD2 agrees at 14 bases. The junction had 11 bases not matched to a gene; V was cut back by 5 bases and J by 2 bases. The CDR3 spans 19 residues. CDR1 and CDR2 (germline): WNHNN, SYGVQD (reference sequence).

V and J are TRBV29-1 and TRBJ2-3; D call uncertain. The V gene lost 0 bases and the J gene lost 5 bases, with 3 bases spanning the gap. This CDR3 comprises 11 residues. In germline, CDR1 is SQVTM, CDR2 ANQGSEA. In DNA, the CDR3 is TGCAGCGTTGAAGACGGAGATACGCAGTATTTT. Its translation: CSVEDGDTQYF.

This sequence joins TRBV3-1 (or the pseudogene TRBV3-2) and TRBJ1-3, with D perhaps matching TRBD1 (5 bases). CDR1 LGHDT and CDR2 YNNKEL come from the germline V gene (reference sequence). The germline V and J ends were trimmed by 5 bases and 3 bases, with 8 bases remaining between them. CDR3 length: 13 amino acids. The CDR3 region is CASSVGGGNTIYF. The CDR3, as DNA: TGTGCCAGCAGCGTGGGGGGTGGAAACACCATATATTTT.

This chain joins TRBV13 and TRBJ2-5, with TRBD2 matching 9 bases. V lost 0 bases to trimming and J lost 4 bases; unmatched junction nucleotides: 6. The CDR3 extends over 16 amino acids. CDR1 is PRHDT and CDR2 is FYEKMQ in the germline V gene (reference sequence). CDR3 loop: CASSLGIAGDGETQYF. The CDR3 DNA follows: TGTGCCAGCAGCTTAGGTATAGCGGGAGATGGAGAGACCCAGTACTTC. Full variable domain (remainder filled in from reference TRBV13 and TRBJ2-5): AAGVIQSPRHLIKEKRETATLKCYPIPRHDTVYWYQQGPGQDPQFLISFYEKMQSDKGSIPDRFSAQQFSDYHSELNMSSLELGDSALYFCASSLGIAGDGETQYFGPGTRLLVL.

The chain employs TRBV7-9 and TRBJ2-5; possibly TRBD2 for D (6 bases). Germline loops: CDR1 SEHNR, CDR2 FQNEAQ (reference sequence). The length of the CDR3 is 15 residues. The V end lost 5 bases, the J end lost 5 bases, and 18 bases lay between the germline ends. The CDR3 nucleotides read TGTGCCAGCAGCAAACTTACTAGCACCGTCGAGACCCAGTACTTC. Amino acids: CASSKLTSTVETQYF.

This chain links TRBV7-6 with TRBJ1-5, with D unclear. Germline V CDR1 and CDR2: SGHVS, FNYEAQ. The ends were cut back, 1 base at V and 1 base at J, with 14 bases in the middle. The CDR3 spans 17 residues. DNA for the CDR3: TGTGCCAGCAGCTTAGACGACCGACCGGGGAGCAATCAGCCCCAGCATTTT. Its protein is CASSLDDRPGSNQPQHF.

The J gene is TRBJ2-6, the V gene TRBV12-2; the D segment call TRBD1 is taken from the table without a DNA check. TRBV12-2 is a pseudogene locus. This CDR3 is built from 17 residues. DNA of the CDR3: TGTGCAAGTCGCTTGTGGGACAGGAACTCTGGGGCCAACGTCCTGACTTTC. Protein sequence: CASRLWDRNSGANVLTF.

The chain recombines TRBV5-1 with TRBJ2-7; TRBD1 is a possible D gene (5 bases). CDR3 length: 15 residues. Germline CDR1 reads SGHRS; CDR2 reads YFSETQ. V was clipped by 1 base and J by 4 bases, with 15 bases between them. The DNA for the CDR3 is TGCGCCAGCAGCTTGTCGAGCCAGGGTCCGTACGAGCAGTACTTC. Its protein is CASSLSSQGPYEQYF.

Only one count was recorded for this clone. The rearrangement links TRBV9 to TRBJ1-4; 12 bases match TRBD1. There are 15 residues in the CDR3. Germline V gene sequence: CDR1 SGDLS, CDR2 YYNGEE. V lost 3 bases and J lost 7; bases outside the gene matches: 4. CDR3 bases: TGTGCCAGCAGCGCGGGGACAGGGGGCAGTGAAAAACTGTTTTTT. This translates into CASSAGTGGSEKLFF.

This clone has just one count. The chain has TRBV19 and TRBJ1-2; tentative D call: TRBD1 (6 bases). Germline CDR1 LNHDA, CDR2 SQIVND (reference sequence). V was trimmed by 8 bases and J by 6 bases, leaving 16 bases between them. The CDR3 contains 13 residues. The DNA of the CDR3 is TGTGCCAGTGAGATCCGGGACAAAAATGGCTACACCTTC. Amino acid sequence: CASEIRDKNGYTF.